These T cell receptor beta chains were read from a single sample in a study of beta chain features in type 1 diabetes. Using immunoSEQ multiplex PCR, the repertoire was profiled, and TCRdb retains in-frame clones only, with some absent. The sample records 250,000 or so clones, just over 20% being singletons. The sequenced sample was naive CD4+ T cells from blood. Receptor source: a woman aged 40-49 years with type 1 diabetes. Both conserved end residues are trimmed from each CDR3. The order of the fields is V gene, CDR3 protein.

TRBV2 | ASSRQGAGTDTQY
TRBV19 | ASSTYDRDSYEQY
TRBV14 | ASSQEGGTEAF
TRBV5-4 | ASSREPNQPQH
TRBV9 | ASSGKVLAGGEQF
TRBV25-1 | ASTTGQRFD
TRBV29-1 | SVEAVYGYT
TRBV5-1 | ASSFSGTGSYNEQF
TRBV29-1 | SVQFLDEQY
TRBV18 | ASSPPRAGVTDTQY
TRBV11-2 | ASSPTSTYNEQF
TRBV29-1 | SVSDRPNTEAF
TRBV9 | ASSADREFDEQY
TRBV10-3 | AISETRQNYGYT
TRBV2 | ASSAGQRDGYT
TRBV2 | ASSDWTGQF
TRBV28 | ASGAYQETQY
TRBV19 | ASSILPGLAADTQY
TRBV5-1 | ASSLVGQGFTGANVLT
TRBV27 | ASSGGLAGWETQY
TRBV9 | ASSPEPGVNNQPQH
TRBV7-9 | ASSSGTSTDTQY
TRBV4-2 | ASSLRDQNTEAF
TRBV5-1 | ASSWGDRDSYEQY
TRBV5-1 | ASSLAGGGVEAF
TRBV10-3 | AISRLARETQY
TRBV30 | ACRGQVGTEAF
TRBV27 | ASSLRPDTQY
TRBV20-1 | SARELRGYT
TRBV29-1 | SVVTTGLNTEAF
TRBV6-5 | ASSFWGDTDTQY
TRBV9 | ASRRGIHTETQY